This TCR beta chain was identified during a study of T cell responses to AZD1222 COVID-19 vaccine. Findings and caveats of the study: Vaccine-associated CD4 TCRs spanned spike, dominant at 160-218 and 743-854. Just a handful of people given AZD1222 tested seropositive at baseline.

Second doses at about 4 or about 12 weeks were pooled. This clone occurred a few times. No antigen is known for it. The method was immunoSEQ multiplex PCR; TCRdb's version includes in-frame clones alone and lacks a portion of them. The sample includes 120,000 or so clones, just over 85% of them seen just once. Unmatched junction bases numbered 5, after V lost 5 bases and J lost 6 bases. The CDR3 spans 15 residues. Germline lookup yields CDR1 SGHVS and CDR2 FQNEAQ. The input for sequencing was peripheral blood, taken 28 days after the second AZD1222 dose. The chain couples TRBV7-8 to TRBJ1-6, with 9 bases aligning to TRBD1. This TCR was sampled from an adult who received the AZD1222 COVID-19 vaccine. The CDR3 region has the DNA TGTGCCAGCAGCCCTCGGACAGGGGTTAATTCACCCCTCCACTTT. It encodes CASSPRTGVNSPLHF.